This T cell receptor beta chain originates from a study of T-cell memory formation after mild COVID-19. At the level of the study: In these data, TCR clusters were largely donor specific.

cDNA libraries for TCR alpha and TCR beta, carrying sample barcodes and UMIs, came from 5'RACE with constant-segment primers. From the 5' RACE reads, TCRdb called clonotypes with MiXCR, one entry per CDR3 protein. The sample shows about 400,000 distinct CDR3 sequences, 20% to 30% of them seen only once. Study-level findings and limits: Clones shrinking from day 15 to 85 showed even CD4/CD8 mixes; later expanders tilted CD4+. Among contracting clones, CD4+ were mainly CM/EM and CD8+ enriched in EMRA.

In regard to this clonotype: Its specificity is unknown.

The CDR3 sequence is 17 residues long. Germline CDR1 and CDR2: MNHNY and SVGAGI (reference sequence). After removal of 3 bases from V and 6 bases from J, the junction contained 14 bases not matched to a gene. The genes are TRBV6-6 and TRBJ2-3; 8 bases map to TRBD2. Source material: PBMCs or a T cell subset sorted from them (not recorded which). The clonotype originates from an adult woman who had mild COVID-19 (a few samples of this study predate the infection). Cell type and time point are not known. The CDR3 nucleotides read TGTGCCAGCAGTTATATCGGCGGGAGGATATATTCGGATACGCAGTATTTT. It is translated as CASSYIGGRIYSDTQYF.